This TCR beta chain emerged from a study of T cells in Graves' hyperthyroidism and ophthalmopathy. Regions amplified from RNA transcripts were the TCR beta CDR3 regions. During a first-round RT-PCR of the TCR CDR3, the HTBI primer set was used. From the multiplex PCR reads, TCRdb called clonotypes with MiXCR, one entry per CDR3 protein. The data show 400,000 to 500,000 distinct CDR3 sequences, with under 15% seen just once and roughly 13% held by the top ten. Study-wide results and caveats: In the analysis, a 13 V-J model separated ophthalmopathy from stable hyperthyroidism.

Exclusions: uncontrolled infection, other autoimmune disease, pregnancy, lactation. Turning to this clonotype: Its antigen is not known.

The CDR3 length is 15 residues. The V and J ends lost 0 bases and 0 bases respectively, with 6 bases between them. Per the germline V gene, CDR1 is MGHRA and CDR2 is YSYEKL. The sequenced sample was blood. This sequence was found in a man between 18 and 29 years old with Graves' ophthalmopathy. The chain is built from TRBV4-1 and TRBJ1-3; D remains unclear. CDR3: CASSQESSSGNTIYF. The CDR3 DNA sequence: TGCGCCAGCAGCCAAGAATCCAGCTCTGGAAACACCATATATTTT.